Listed below are T cell receptor beta chains from one sample, sequenced in a study of cytotoxic CD8 clonotypes in ibrutinib-treated CLL. Sequencing used immunoSEQ multiplex PCR; TCRdb keeps in-frame clones, though not all of them. The sample yields more than 200,000 clones, 60% to 75% seen once. Material: PBMCs, obtained after 24 months of ibrutinib treatment. Receptors originate from a human donor with chronic lymphocytic leukemia. The CDR3 runs from the conserved cysteine through the conserved F or W. The D gene is left open where the match is weak. A row's size may be missing; if present it is once, few, many or a size class.

CDR3: CASSYSLAGARELFF
DNA: TGTGCCAGCAGTTACTCACTAGCGGGAGCGAGGGAGCTGTTTTTT
V: TRBV6-5
D: TRBD2
J: TRBJ2-2
size: .

CDR3: CASSQAGDSDWSSYNEQFF
DNA: TGCGCCAGCAGCCAAGCCGGGGATTCGGACTGGAGCTCCTACAATGAGCAGTTCTTC
V: TRBV4-1
D: .
J: TRBJ2-1
size: .

CDR3: CASREAGDGTDTQYF
DNA: TGTGCCAGCAGGGAGGCGGGAGATGGCACAGATACGCAGTATTTT
V: TRBV27
D: TRBD2
J: TRBJ2-3
size: .

CDR3: CASSVDYRAYEQYF
DNA: TGTGCCAGCAGCGTAGACTACCGAGCCTACGAGCAGTACTTC
V: TRBV9
D: .
J: TRBJ2-7
size: .

CDR3: CASSHGRWEGAQLAYGYTF
DNA: TGTGCCAGCAGCCATGGGAGATGGGAGGGGGCCCAGCTTGCCTATGGCTACACCTTC
V: TRBV7-8
D: TRBD1
J: TRBJ1-2
size: few

CDR3: CASSLNRESPYEQYF
DNA: TGTGCCAGCAGCTTAAACAGAGAAAGCCCGTACGAGCAGTACTTC
V: TRBV11-2
D: .
J: TRBJ2-7
size: .

CDR3: CASRDRGENEQFF
DNA: TGTGCCTCCCGGGACAGGGGGGAGAATGAGCAGTTCTTC
V: TRBV30
D: TRBD1
J: TRBJ2-1
size: .

CDR3: CASSSPGPRNEQFF
DNA: TGTGCCAGCAGTTCGCCAGGCCCCCGCAATGAGCAGTTCTTC
V: TRBV27
D: .
J: TRBJ2-1
size: few

CDR3: CASSEGSEQYF
DNA: TGTGCCAGCTCAGAAGGGAGCGAGCAGTACTTC
V: TRBV18
D: .
J: TRBJ2-7
size: .

CDR3: CASTSHIGNTEAFF
DNA: TGTGCCAGTACCTCCCACATTGGGAACACTGAAGCTTTCTTT
V: TRBV19
D: .
J: TRBJ1-1
size: .

CDR3: CASSQDLIDYEQYF
DNA: TGTGCCAGCAGCCAAGATTTGATAGACTACGAGCAGTACTTC
V: TRBV4-2
D: .
J: TRBJ2-7
size: .

CDR3: CASSQDGLAGVYTGELFF
DNA: TGTGCCAGCAGCCAAGATGGACTAGCGGGGGTTTATACCGGGGAGCTGTTTTTT
V: TRBV4-2
D: TRBD2
J: TRBJ2-2
size: few

CDR3: CASSFPRFYNQPQHF
DNA: TGTGCCAGCAGTTTTCCCCGGTTTTACAATCAGCCCCAGCATTTT
V: TRBV28
D: .
J: TRBJ1-5
size: .

CDR3: CASSLAGEILRGEETQYF
DNA: TGTGCCAGCAGCTTAGCGGGAGAGATTTTGAGGGGTGAAGAGACCCAGTACTTC
V: TRBV11-3
D: .
J: TRBJ2-5
size: .

CDR3: CASSLTEAYEQYF
DNA: TGTGCCAGCAGCTTGACTGAAGCCTACGAGCAGTACTTC
V: TRBV7-9
D: .
J: TRBJ2-7
size: once

CDR3: CASSAGTGRGEQFF
DNA: TGTGCCAGCAGCGCCGGGACAGGGAGGGGTGAGCAGTTCTTC
V: TRBV7-2
D: TRBD1
J: TRBJ2-1
size: .

CDR3: CASSQAQGGGGYTF
DNA: TGTGCCAGCTCCCAAGCGCAAGGGGGAGGGGGCTACACCTTC
V: TRBV6-6
D: .
J: TRBJ1-2
size: .

CDR3: CASSQDRGRDGYTF
DNA: TGCGCCAGCAGCCAAGATCGGGGCAGGGATGGCTACACCTTC
V: TRBV4-1
D: .
J: TRBJ1-2
size: .

CDR3: CASSEDGGLGF
DNA: TGTGCCAGCAGTGAAGACGGGGGCCTTGGGTTC
V: TRBV6-1
D: .
J: TRBJ2-7
size: .

CDR3: CASSALGNEQFF
DNA: TGTGCCAGCAGCGCCCTAGGAAATGAGCAGTTCTTC
V: TRBV7-3
D: .
J: TRBJ2-1
size: .

CDR3: CASKLLRLAGVDGDTQYF
DNA: TGTGCCAGCAAACTCCTCCGACTAGCGGGAGTTGATGGAGATACGCAGTATTTT
V: TRBV27
D: TRBD2
J: TRBJ2-3
size: .

CDR3: CASSLASFQGNEQFF
DNA: TGTGCCAGCAGCTTAGCTAGCTTCCAGGGAAATGAGCAGTTCTTC
V: TRBV11-2
D: .
J: TRBJ2-1
size: .

CDR3: CASSEWGPTGELFF
DNA: TGTGCCAGCAGTGAATGGGGGCCTACCGGGGAGCTGTTTTTT
V: TRBV2
D: .
J: TRBJ2-2
size: few

CDR3: CASSSTGGAKTQYF
DNA: TGTGCCAGTAGTTCGACAGGGGGCGCGAAGACCCAGTACTTC
V: TRBV19
D: TRBD1
J: TRBJ2-5
size: .

CDR3: CASSFLAQGGQPQHF
DNA: TGTGCCAGCAGTTTTCTGGCCCAGGGTGGTCAGCCCCAGCATTTT
V: TRBV27
D: .
J: TRBJ1-5
size: once

CDR3: CASSLDAAQGYNEQFF
DNA: TGTGCCAGCAGCTTAGATGCTGCCCAGGGGTACAATGAGCAGTTCTTC
V: TRBV11-3
D: .
J: TRBJ2-1
size: .

CDR3: CASKAGLNQPQHF
DNA: TGTGCCAGCAAAGCAGGGCTGAACCAGCCCCAGCATTTT
V: TRBV2
D: .
J: TRBJ1-5
size: .

CDR3: CASRAGGRNYEQYF
DNA: TGTGCCAGCAGAGCGGGAGGGCGAAACTACGAGCAGTACTTC
V: TRBV28
D: TRBD2
J: TRBJ2-7
size: .

CDR3: CASSFGTSGSERQFF
DNA: TGTGCCAGCAGCTTCGGGACTAGCGGGAGTGAACGGCAGTTCTTC
V: TRBV7-9
D: TRBD2
J: TRBJ2-1
size: once

CDR3: CASSPQGGYTDTQYF
DNA: TGTGCCAGCAGTCCCCAGGGGGGCTACACAGATACGCAGTATTTT
V: TRBV27
D: .
J: TRBJ2-3
size: .

CDR3: CSARVYGTIYF
DNA: TGCAGTGCTAGAGTGTATGGTACCATATATTTT
V: TRBV20-1
D: .
J: TRBJ1-3
size: .

CDR3: CASSLRTGGVSNQPQHF
DNA: TGTGCCAGCAGTTTGAGGACAGGGGGCGTCAGCAATCAGCCCCAGCATTTT
V: TRBV28
D: TRBD1
J: TRBJ1-5
size: .

CDR3: CASSSLRTYEQYF
DNA: TGTGCCAGCAGTTCCCTAAGGACCTACGAGCAGTACTTC
V: TRBV28
D: .
J: TRBJ2-7
size: .

CDR3: CASSLRTAEAFF
DNA: TGTGCCAGCTCACTTCGGACAGCTGAAGCTTTCTTT
V: TRBV18
D: .
J: TRBJ1-1
size: .

CDR3: CASSQQGTSPGYTF
DNA: TGTGCCAGCAGCCAACAAGGGACAAGTCCGGGCTACACCTTC
V: TRBV7-8
D: .
J: TRBJ1-2
size: .